This T cell receptor beta chain originates from a study of T cell clones after liver transplantation. Profiling relied on immunoSEQ multiplex PCR, and the TCRdb table lists in-frame clones only, not all of them. The data show under 55,000 clones, with 85% to 90% seen just once and under 15% held by the top ten. The V and J ends lost 3 bases and 5 bases, in that order; junction bases with no gene match: 6. The CDR3 contains 16 residues. Germline values: CDR1 MDHEN, CDR2 SYDVKM. Source: CD8+ T cells from blood, taken 12 months after liver transplant. This sequence joins TRBV28 and TRBJ2-2; 10 bases align to TRBD2. The sequence came from a human patient who received a liver transplant. Some of these T cells may belong to the graft donor. CDR3 bases: TGTGCCAGCAGTTTGGGGGCTAGCGGGAGAACCGGGGAGCTGTTTTTT. Its translation: CASSLGASGRTGELFF.